This TCR beta chain came from a study of blood T cell repertoires in COVID-19. Overall study context: Acute and convalescent COVID-19 specimens originated in the United States, Italy and Spain. Sources were T cells, B-cell-depleted T cells, or PBMCs; the material itself was cDNA or gDNA.

In the original workflow: The authors estimated nucleated cell counts from reference gene primer amplification. Only in-frame clones appear in the TCRdb table, and some are missing; sequencing was by immunoSEQ multiplex PCR. V, J and clone size are taken as reported in that table, and D and trimming were inferred from the DNA itself. Of about 190,000 clones listed, roughly nine tenths are singletons. The germline V gene encodes CDR1 GTSNPN and CDR2 SVGIG (reference sequence). The CDR3 totals 15 residues. The V and J ends lost 0 bases and 2 bases, in that order; junction bases with no gene match: 1. Material: peripheral blood. This receptor was identified in a man between 25 and 39 years old with acute or convalescent COVID-19. The J gene is TRBJ1-4, the V gene TRBV30; 9 positions agree with TRBD1. CDR3 amino acids: CAWSVGTGTNEKLFF. CDR3 DNA sequence: TGTGCCTGGAGTGTAGGGACAGGGACTAATGAAAAACTGTTTTTT.